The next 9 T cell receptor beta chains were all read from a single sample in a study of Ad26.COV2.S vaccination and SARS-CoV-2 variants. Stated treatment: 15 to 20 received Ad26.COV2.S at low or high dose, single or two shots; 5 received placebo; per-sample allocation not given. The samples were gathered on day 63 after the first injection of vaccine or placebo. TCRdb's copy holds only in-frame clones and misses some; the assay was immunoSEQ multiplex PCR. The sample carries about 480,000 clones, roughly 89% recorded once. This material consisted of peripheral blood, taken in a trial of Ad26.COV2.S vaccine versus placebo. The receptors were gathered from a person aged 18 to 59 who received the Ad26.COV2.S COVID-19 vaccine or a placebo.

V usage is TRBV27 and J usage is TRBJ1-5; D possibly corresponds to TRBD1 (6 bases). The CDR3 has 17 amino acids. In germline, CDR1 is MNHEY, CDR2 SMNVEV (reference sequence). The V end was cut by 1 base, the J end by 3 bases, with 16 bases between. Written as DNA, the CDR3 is TGTGCCAGCAGTTTATTTGCAGGGGTAAATGACAATCAGCCCCAGCATTTT. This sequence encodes CASSLFAGVNDNQPQHF.

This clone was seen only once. CDR3: CATSDKTSGRADTQYF. The CDR3 DNA reads as TGTGCCACCAGTGATAAGACTAGCGGGAGGGCGGATACGCAGTATTTT. This chain uses TRBV24-1 with TRBJ2-3; 14 nucleotides line up with TRBD2. The CDR3 spans 16 residues. After removal of 3 bases from V and 6 bases from J, the junction contained 4 bases not matched to a gene. Germline lookup yields CDR1 KGHDR and CDR2 SFDVKD.

The CDR3 loop is CASSSGLGLNNEQFF. The CDR3 DNA follows: TGTGCCAGCAGCTCGGGACTAGGGTTGAACAATGAGCAGTTCTTC. This chain joins TRBV7-8 and TRBJ2-1; 8 bases fit TRBD2. CDR1 and CDR2 (germline): SGHVS, FQNEAQ. The ends lost 4 bases at V and 5 bases at J; junction bases unmatched: 7. This CDR3 region has 15 residues.

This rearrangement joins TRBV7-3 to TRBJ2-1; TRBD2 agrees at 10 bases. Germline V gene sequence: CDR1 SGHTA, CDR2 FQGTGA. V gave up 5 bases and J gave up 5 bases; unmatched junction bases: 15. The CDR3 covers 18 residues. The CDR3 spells CASSPKGTRTSGHNEQFF. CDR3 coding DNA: TGTGCCAGCAGCCCCAAGGGGACTCGGACTAGCGGACACAATGAGCAGTTCTTC.

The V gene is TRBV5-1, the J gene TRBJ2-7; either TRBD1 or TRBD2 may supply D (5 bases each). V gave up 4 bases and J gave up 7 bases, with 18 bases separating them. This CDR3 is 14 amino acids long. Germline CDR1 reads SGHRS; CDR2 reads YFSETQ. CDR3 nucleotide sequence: TGCGCCAGCAGCCGGGGACGGACCACCGTGGAGCAGTACTTC. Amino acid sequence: CASSRGRTTVEQYF.

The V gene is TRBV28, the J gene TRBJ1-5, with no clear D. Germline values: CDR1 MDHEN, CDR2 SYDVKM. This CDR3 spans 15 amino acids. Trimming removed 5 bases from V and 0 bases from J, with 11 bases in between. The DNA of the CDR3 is TGTGCCAGCAGTACCGCCCCCCTTAGCAATCAGCCCCAGCATTTT. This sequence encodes CASSTAPLSNQPQHF.

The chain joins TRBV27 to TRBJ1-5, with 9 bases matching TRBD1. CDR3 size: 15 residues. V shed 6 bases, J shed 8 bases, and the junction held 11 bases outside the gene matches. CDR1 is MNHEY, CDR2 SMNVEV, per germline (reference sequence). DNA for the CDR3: TGTGCCAGCAGGGACAGGGGTCTTTTCAGGGAGCCCCAGCATTTT. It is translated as CASRDRGLFREPQHF.

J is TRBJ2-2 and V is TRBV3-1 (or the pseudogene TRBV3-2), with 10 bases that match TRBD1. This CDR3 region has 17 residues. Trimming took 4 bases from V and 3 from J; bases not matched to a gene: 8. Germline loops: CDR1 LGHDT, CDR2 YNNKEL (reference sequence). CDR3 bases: TGTGCCAGCAGCCCGGGACAGGGGTACGCCGACACCGGGGAGCTGTTTTTT. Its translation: CASSPGQGYADTGELFF.

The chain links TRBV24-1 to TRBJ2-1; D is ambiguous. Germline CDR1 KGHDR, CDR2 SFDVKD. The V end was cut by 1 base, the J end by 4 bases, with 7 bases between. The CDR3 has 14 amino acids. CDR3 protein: CATSDFLGYNEQFF. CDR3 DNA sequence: TGTGCCACCAGTGATTTTCTCGGATACAATGAGCAGTTCTTC.